This T cell receptor (beta chain) was profiled in a study of T cells in Graves' hyperthyroidism and ophthalmopathy (dated 2019 in TCRdb). Study-level background: Peripheral blood was collected at initial diagnosis, before any treatment. TCR V-J signatures able to tell the groups apart were searched for in a discovery cohort of 100 or so patients, of whom about 40 had Graves' ophthalmopathy and 55 to 60 had stable Graves' hyperthyroidism. Prospective prediction of ophthalmopathy was tested in an independent validation cohort consisting of about 19 hyperthyroidism patients and 15 to 17 patients who later progressed to ophthalmopathy. The 75 to 100 discovery patients were randomly divided into training and test sets at a 7:3 ratio. In addition, the study compared T-cell repertoires in thyroid tissue and in blood from roughly 6 Graves' hyperthyroidism patients. After blood sampling, hyperthyroidism patients were treated with methimazole at a starting dose of 30 mg daily, and ophthalmopathy patients were treated with high-dose intravenous methylprednisolone. TCR Vbeta CDR3 sequencing of 120 to 150 peripheral blood samples (under 45 ophthalmopathy, 75 to 80 hyperthyroidism and some 17 progressor patients) is reported in the paper. Overall study results and their limits: Blood samples also contained most of the expanded thyroid clonotypes (frequency above 0.001), which suggests that blood repertoires may reflect thyroid immune responses. During validation, the model predicted progression to ophthalmopathy a median of around 6 months ahead of onset, with around 71% sensitivity and less than 85% specificity. A model built on a 13 V-J signature distinguished ophthalmopathy from stable hyperthyroidism, reaching 85% to 90% sensitivity and around 81% specificity in cross-validation and 80%/75% in testing. Sample size was not statistically predetermined, and investigators were not blinded to group allocation.

Note on this clonotype: Its antigen is not yet known. Within one base of it there is no much larger clone, and no base qualities were kept.

The CDR3 runs 16 amino acids, cysteine and phenylalanine included. The sequence is cut down to CDR3 DNA, 48 bases in frame from base 1. In the germline V gene, CDR1 corresponds to SGHTA and CDR2 to FQGTGA. Relative to germline, V is missing 7 bases and J is missing 1 base, with 11 bases of the junction outside any gene match. Amplification of TCR beta CDR3 regions was carried out from RNA transcripts. For the first round of RT-PCR on the TCR CDR3, the HTBI primer set was used together with the Qiagen OneStep RT-PCR kit. A second multiplex PCR round built the libraries, followed by size selection and purification. Libraries were sequenced paired-end with 100 bp reads on an Illumina HiSeq2000. The paper's data handling went like this. Raw data were processed with SOAPnuke, discarding reads with adapters, uncalled bases, mean Phred below 15, or no exact constant-primer or identifier match. COPE v1.2.5 was used to merge high-quality paired reads, and clonotypes were defined as unique nucleotide sequences. Clonotypes were aligned to IMGT TRBV, TRBD and TRBJ reference segments using MiTCR v1.1. The analysis was restricted to V-J combinations with a frequency above 0.0001, which together covered 98% to 99.2% of the repertoires. A TCS score was defined as the ratio between F50 (clonal expansion) and ExV (chaos), using BLOSUM62-based TCRdist between CDR3 peptides within each V-J. Welch's t-statistics and random forest reduced roughly 530 V-J features to under 15, which were used in a naive Bayes classifier (R e1071). The similarity between thyroid and blood repertoires was quantified using the Morisita-Horn index. The public reads were quality trimmed at Q25 with fastp and then assembled into clones with MiXCR by TCRdb, keeping productive beta chains. For every CDR3 protein sequence, its rows merge into one entry that carries the most common genes and DNA. These V and J calls rely on TCRdb rather than the paper's analysis. For this sample the table gives about 680,000 distinct CDR3 sequences, of which about a third were detected only once. The ten most abundant clones make up around 30% of the sample.

Stable Graves' hyperthyroidism was defined as no progression to ophthalmopathy during 18 months of follow-up. The hyperthyroidism patients were between 18 and 65 years old and newly diagnosed, with a disease duration of less than 2 months. Patients with uncontrolled infections, other autoimmune diseases, pregnancy or lactation were excluded. Diagnoses were established on the basis of clinical symptoms, serum thyroxine and TRAb, thyroid ultrasound, and orbital computed tomography. PBMCs were isolated from 7.5 to 10 ml of fresh peripheral blood by Ficoll-Paque density gradient centrifugation. Total RNA was extracted using Trizol reagent, and RNA quality was assessed on an Agilent 2100 Bioanalyzer.

What was sequenced was blood. The TCR sequence derives from a woman aged 40-49 years with Graves' hyperthyroidism. The chain joins TRBV7-3 to TRBJ1-1; 8 nucleotides in the junction match TRBD1. The nucleotides read TGTGCCAGCACCTTGAGCAGGACAGGGCGGAACACTGAAGCTTTCTTT. This translates into CASTLSRTGRNTEAFF. Where the CDR3 stops, the reference TRBV7-3 and TRBJ1-1 genes take over; the full variable domain is GAGVSQTPSNKVTEKGKYVELRCDPISGHTALYWYRQSLGQGPEFLIYFQGTGAADDSGLPNDRFFAVRPEGSVSTLKIQRTERGDSAVYLCASTLSRTGRNTEAFFGQGTRLTVV.